This entry concerns a single TCR beta chain. The sample originates from a study of blood T cell repertoires in COVID-19. Study as a whole: Whether acute or convalescent, the COVID-19 samples came from the United States, Italy and Spain.

Germline loops: CDR1 MGHRA, CDR2 YSYEKL. Trimming left V 6 bases short and J 5 bases short, with 19 bases between. CDR3 length equals 16 residues. Authors' data handling: Reference gene primers were amplified, and this amplification served to estimate nucleated cell counts. The table came from immunoSEQ multiplex PCR; TCRdb's copy has only in-frame clones and leaves some out. Clone size and V and J calls were adopted from that table, with D and trimming inferred from the DNA. Among roughly 50,000 clones listed, 70% to 90% were seen once. The sequence was obtained from a man older than 75 with acute or convalescent COVID-19. Sequencing was performed on peripheral blood. The V call is TRBV4-1, the J call TRBJ1-4, with D possibly being TRBD1 (5 bases). The CDR3 region has the DNA TGCGCCAGCAGTCGAACACCGACAGTGGGGAATGAAAAACTGTTTTTT. It yields the protein CASSRTPTVGNEKLFF.